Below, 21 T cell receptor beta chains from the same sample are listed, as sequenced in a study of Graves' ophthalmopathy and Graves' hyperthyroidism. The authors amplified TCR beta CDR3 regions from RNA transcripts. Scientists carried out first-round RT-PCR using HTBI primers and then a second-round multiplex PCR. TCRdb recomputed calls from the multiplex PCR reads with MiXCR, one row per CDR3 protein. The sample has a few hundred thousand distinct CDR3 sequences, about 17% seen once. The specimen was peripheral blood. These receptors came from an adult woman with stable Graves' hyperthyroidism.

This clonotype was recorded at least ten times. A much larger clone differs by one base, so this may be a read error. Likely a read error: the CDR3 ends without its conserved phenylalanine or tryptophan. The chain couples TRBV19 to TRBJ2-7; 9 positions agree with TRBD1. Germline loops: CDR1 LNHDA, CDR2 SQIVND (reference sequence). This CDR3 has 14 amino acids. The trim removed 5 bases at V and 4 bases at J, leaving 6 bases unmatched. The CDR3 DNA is TGTGCCAGTAGTTCCCGGGACAGGGTGTACGAGCAGTACCTC. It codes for CASSSRDRVYEQYL.

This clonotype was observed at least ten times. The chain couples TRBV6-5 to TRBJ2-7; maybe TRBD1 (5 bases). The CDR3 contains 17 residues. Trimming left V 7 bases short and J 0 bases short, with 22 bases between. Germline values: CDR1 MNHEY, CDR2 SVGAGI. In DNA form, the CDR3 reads TGTGCCAGCACCCCCAGTGGCGAGTTGGGGCTCTCCTACGAGCAGTACTTC. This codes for CASTPSGELGLSYEQYF.

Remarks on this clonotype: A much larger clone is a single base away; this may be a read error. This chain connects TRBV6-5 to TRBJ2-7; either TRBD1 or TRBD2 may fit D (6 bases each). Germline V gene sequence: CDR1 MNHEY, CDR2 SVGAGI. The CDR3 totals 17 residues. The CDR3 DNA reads TGTGCCAGCAGTTACCAGGAAGGAGGGGGAGAAGGCTACGAGCAGTGCTTC. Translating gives CASSYQEGGGEGYEQCF.

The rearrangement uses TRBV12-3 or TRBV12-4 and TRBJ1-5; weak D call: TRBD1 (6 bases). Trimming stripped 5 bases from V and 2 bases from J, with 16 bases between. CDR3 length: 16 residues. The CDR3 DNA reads TGTGCCAGCAGTCCTACAGGGAGGGGGGGCAATCAGCCCCAGCATTTT. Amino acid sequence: CASSPTGRGGNQPQHF.

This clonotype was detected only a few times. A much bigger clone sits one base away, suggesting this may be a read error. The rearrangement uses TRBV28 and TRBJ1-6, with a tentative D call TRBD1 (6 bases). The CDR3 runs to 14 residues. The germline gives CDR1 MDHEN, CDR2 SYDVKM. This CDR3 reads CASSPTGANSHLHF. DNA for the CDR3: TGTGCCAGCAGTCCGACAGGTGCTAATTCACACCTCCACTTT.

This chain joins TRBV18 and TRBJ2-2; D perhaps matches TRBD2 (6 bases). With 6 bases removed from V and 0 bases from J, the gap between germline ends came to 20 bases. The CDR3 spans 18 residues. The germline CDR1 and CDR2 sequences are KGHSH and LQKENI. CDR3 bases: TGTGCCAGCTCCCCCTCTCTCACGGGAGATTCGAACACCGGGGAGCTGTTTTTT. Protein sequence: CASSPSLTGDSNTGELFF.

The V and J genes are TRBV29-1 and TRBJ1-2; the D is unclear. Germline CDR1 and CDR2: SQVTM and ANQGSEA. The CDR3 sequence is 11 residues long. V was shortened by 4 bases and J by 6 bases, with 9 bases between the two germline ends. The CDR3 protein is CSVAPEDGYTF. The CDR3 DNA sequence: TGCAGCGTTGCCCCGGAGGATGGCTACACCTTC.

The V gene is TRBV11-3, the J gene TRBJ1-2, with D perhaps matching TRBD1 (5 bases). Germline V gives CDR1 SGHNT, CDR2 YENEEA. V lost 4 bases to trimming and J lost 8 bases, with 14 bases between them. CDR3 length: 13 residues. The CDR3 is CASSSQDISGYTF. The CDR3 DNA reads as TGTGCCAGCAGCTCGCAGGACATCAGCGGCTACACCTTC.

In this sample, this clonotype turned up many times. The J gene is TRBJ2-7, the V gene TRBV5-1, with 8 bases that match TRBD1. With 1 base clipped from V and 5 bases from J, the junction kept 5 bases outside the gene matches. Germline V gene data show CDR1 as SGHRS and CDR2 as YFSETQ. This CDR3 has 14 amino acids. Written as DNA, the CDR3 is TGCGCCAGCAGCTTGTTTGGACAGGGCAACGAGCAGTACTTC. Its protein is CASSLFGQGNEQYF.

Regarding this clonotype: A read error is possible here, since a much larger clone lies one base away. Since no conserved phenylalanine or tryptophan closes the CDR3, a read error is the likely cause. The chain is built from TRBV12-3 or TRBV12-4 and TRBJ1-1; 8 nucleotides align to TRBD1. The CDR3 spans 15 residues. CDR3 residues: CASSLTGVGVADAFY. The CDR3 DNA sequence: TGTGCCAGCAGTTTGACAGGGGTTGGAGTGGCTGACGCTTTCTAT.

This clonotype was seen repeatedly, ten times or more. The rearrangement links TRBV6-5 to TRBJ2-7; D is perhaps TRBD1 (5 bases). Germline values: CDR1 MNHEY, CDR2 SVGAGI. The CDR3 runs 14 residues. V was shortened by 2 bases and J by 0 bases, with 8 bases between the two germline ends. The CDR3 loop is CASSYEDISYEQYF. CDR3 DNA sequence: TGTGCCAGCAGTTACGAGGACATCTCCTACGAGCAGTACTTC.

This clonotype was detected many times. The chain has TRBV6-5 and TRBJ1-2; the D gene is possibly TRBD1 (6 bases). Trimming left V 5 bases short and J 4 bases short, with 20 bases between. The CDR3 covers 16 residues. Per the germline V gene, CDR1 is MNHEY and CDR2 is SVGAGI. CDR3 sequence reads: CASSNPSQGRFYGYTF. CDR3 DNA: TGTGCCAGCAGTAACCCCTCCCAGGGGCGATTCTATGGCTACACCTTC.

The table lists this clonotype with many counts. The CDR3, as DNA: TGTGCCAGCAGCTTAGTTAGGGGGGGCGAGCAGTACTTC. This codes for CASSLVRGGEQYF. The J gene is TRBJ2-7, the V gene TRBV7-2; D might be TRBD2 (7 bases). The germline V and J ends were trimmed by 1 base and 6 bases, with 10 bases remaining between them. Germline CDR1 is SGHTA and CDR2 is FQGNSA. The CDR3 contains 13 residues. Filled out from reference TRBV7-2 and TRBJ2-7, the complete variable domain reads GAGVSQSPSNKVTEKGKDVELRCDPISGHTALYWYRQSLGQGLEFLIYFQGNSAPDKSGLPSDRFSAERTGGSVSTLTIQRTQQEDSAVYLCASSLVRGGEQYFGPGTRLTVT.

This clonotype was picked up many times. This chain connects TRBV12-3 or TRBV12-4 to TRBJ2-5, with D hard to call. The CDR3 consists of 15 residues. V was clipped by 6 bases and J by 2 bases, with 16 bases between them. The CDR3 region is CASSHQTRSQETQYF. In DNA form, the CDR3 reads TGTGCCAGCAGCCATCAAACCCGGTCTCAAGAGACCCAGTACTTC.

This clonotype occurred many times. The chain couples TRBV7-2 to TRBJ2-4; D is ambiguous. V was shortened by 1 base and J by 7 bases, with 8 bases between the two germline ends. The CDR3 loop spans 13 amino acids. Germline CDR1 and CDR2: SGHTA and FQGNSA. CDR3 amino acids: CASSLGSVNIQYF. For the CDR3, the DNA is TGTGCCAGCAGCTTAGGGTCAGTGAACATTCAGTACTTC.

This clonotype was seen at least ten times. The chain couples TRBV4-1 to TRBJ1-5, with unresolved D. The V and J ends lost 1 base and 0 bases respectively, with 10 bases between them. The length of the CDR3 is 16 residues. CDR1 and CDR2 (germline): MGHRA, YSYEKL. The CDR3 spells CASSQGEESSNQPQHF. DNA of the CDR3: TGCGCCAGCAGCCAAGGGGAGGAGTCTAGCAATCAGCCCCAGCATTTT.

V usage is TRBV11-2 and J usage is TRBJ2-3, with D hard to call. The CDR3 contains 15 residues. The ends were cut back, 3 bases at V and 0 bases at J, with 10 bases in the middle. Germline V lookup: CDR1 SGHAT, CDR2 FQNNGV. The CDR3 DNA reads TGTGCCAGCAGCTTCTCCGGGCGAAGCACAGATACGCAGTATTTT. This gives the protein CASSFSGRSTDTQYF.

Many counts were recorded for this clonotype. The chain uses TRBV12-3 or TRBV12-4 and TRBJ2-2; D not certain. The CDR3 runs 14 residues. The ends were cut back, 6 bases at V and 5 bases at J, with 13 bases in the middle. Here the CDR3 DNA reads TGTGCCAGCAGCCATTCTGATTCGACCGGGGAGCTGTTTTTT. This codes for CASSHSDSTGELFF.

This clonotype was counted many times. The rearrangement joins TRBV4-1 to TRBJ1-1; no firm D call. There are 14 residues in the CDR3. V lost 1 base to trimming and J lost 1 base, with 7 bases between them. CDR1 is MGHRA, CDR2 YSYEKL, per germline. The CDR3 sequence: CASSQVLGNTEAFF. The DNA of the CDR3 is TGCGCCAGCAGCCAAGTCCTGGGGAACACTGAAGCTTTCTTT.

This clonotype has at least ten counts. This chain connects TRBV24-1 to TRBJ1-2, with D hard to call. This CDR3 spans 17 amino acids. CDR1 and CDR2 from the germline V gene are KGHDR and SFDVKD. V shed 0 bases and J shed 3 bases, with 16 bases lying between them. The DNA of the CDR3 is TGTGCCACCAGTGATTTGAGGCCCGACACCCCCTACTATGGCTACACCTTC. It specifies CATSDLRPDTPYYGYTF.

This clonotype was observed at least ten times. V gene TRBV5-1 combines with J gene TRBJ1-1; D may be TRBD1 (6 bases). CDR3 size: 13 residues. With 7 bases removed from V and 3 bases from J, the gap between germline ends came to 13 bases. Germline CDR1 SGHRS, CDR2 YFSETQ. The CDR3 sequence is CASDETGYTEAFF. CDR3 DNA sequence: TGCGCCAGCGATGAGACAGGCTACACTGAAGCTTTCTTT.